This T cell receptor (beta chain) was profiled in a study of blood T cell repertoires in COVID-19 (dated by TCRdb to the early 2020s). As for the study more broadly: Collaborator samples came from the United States, Italy and Spain and covered acute and convalescent phases of COVID-19. A freely available public database, intended as a resource for researchers studying the immune response to SARS-CoV-2, is where the repertoires were released. The dataset comprised deeply sampled blood TCRbeta repertoires from subjects exposed to, actively infected with, or recovered from COVID-19. Where available, HLA class I and class II types were taken from metadata supplied by the sample provider and were not determined by assay-based typing. Samples were obtained from the ongoing ImmuneRACE study (first 160 participants) and from about 1,300 subjects provided by 6 global collaborators. The prospective study material was composed of cDNA or gDNA derived from T cells, B-cell-depleted T cells, or PBMCs. The sample metadata nearly always contained a de-identified subject ID, COVID-19 status, age in years and sex. The research as a whole found: The quantity of clinical and demographic metadata differed by source and by participant and was supplied without curation.

Whole blood was collected in K2EDTA tubes by collaborating institutions according to the institutions' own protocols. For TCRbeta analysis, collaborators shipped samples as frozen whole blood, isolated PBMCs, or DNA extracted from either of those sample types. About this clone: Its antigen is unknown. No base quality values were provided; no much bigger clone lies one nucleotide off.

TCRbeta CDR3 regions were amplified from genomic DNA using the immunoSEQ Assay, a bias-controlled multiplex PCR. Processing in the source paper ran as follows. The number of nucleated cells in each sample was estimated by amplification of reference gene primers within the assay. Sequence reads were collapsed and filtered to measure the absolute abundance of every unique TCRbeta CDR3 rearrangement. For each sample, productive Simpson clonality was calculated as the square root of Simpson's diversity index across productive rearrangements. Entries here come from immuneACCESS through TCRdb and include only in-frame sequences with V and J called. Some clones fail to appear in such tables; in the studies checked, an unresolved V gene covers under half of the shortfall, and the cause of the remainder is unknown. From that table come the V and J calls and clone size; the DNA was used to work out D and trimming. A total of about 9,900 clones appear in this sample, just over 75% of them only once. Approximately 40% of the sample rests with the top ten.

The CDR3 sequence holds 14 residues, the cysteine and phenylalanine included. Here the CDR3 DNA is all that survives: 42 bases in frame from base 1. The germline V gene yields SGHDN for CDR1 and FVKESK for CDR2. The germline V and J ends show losses of 4 bases and 5 bases respectively, and no gene match explains 5 bases of the junction. Sequencing was carried out using peripheral blood. This TCR came from a human donor in a cohort sampled during active COVID-19. This sequence uses TRBV14 and TRBJ2-7; the junction holds 10 bases that match TRBD1. Read as DNA, the sequence is TGTGCCAGCAGCCTACGACAGGGGGCCAACGAGCAGTACTTC. It specifies CASSLRQGANEQYF.